The 9 T cell receptor beta chains listed next were all sequenced from one sample in a study of control samples from healthy donors and cancer patients. The table came from immunoSEQ multiplex PCR; TCRdb's copy has only in-frame clones and leaves some out. Among fewer than 200,000 clones listed, around nine tenths were seen once. The sample consisted of blood. The source of these receptors is a woman in her twenties or thirties in good health.

This clone was recorded only once. The chain carries TRBV6-2 or TRBV6-3 and TRBJ2-2; 8 nucleotides agree with TRBD2. CDR1 is MNHEY and CDR2 is SVGEGT in the germline V gene. CDR3 length: 17 residues. Trimming cost V 2 bases and J 4 bases; bases outside gene matches: 9. CDR3 DNA sequence: TGTGCCAGCAGTTACGGGATGGCGGGAGGTGGCACCGGGGAGCTGTTTTTT. It translates to CASSYGMAGGGTGELFF.

The chain employs TRBV4-2 and TRBJ2-7, with TRBD2 as a possible D gene (6 bases). V lost 1 base, J lost 5 bases, and 9 bases lay in between. CDR1 is LGHNA, CDR2 YNFKEQ, per germline. CDR3 size: 13 residues. The CDR3 protein is CASSQAGADEQYF. The CDR3 DNA follows: TGTGCCAGCAGCCAAGCGGGAGCGGACGAGCAGTACTTC.

The V and J genes are TRBV9 and TRBJ2-2; either TRBD1 or TRBD2 may supply D (5 bases each). Trimming removed 4 bases from V and 5 bases from J, with 15 bases in between. Germline CDR1 reads SGDLS; CDR2 reads YYNGEE. The CDR3 runs 15 residues. Here the CDR3 DNA reads TGTGCCAGCAGCCGGGTTGGGGGTTGGACCGGGGAGCTGTTTTTT. This codes for CASSRVGGWTGELFF.

The chain links TRBV28 to TRBJ1-2; no reliable D call. Germline V gene sequence: CDR1 MDHEN, CDR2 SYDVKM. V lost 3 bases and J lost 2, with 7 bases in between. The CDR3 has 13 amino acids. CDR3 bases: TGTGCCAGCAGTTTCGGGCAAAACTATGGCTACACCTTC. Translation gives CASSFGQNYGYTF.

The chain links TRBV28 to TRBJ2-7; 15 bases fit TRBD2. V gave up 5 bases and J gave up 7 bases; unmatched junction bases: 3. Germline-derived CDR1 and CDR2 are MDHEN and SYDVKM. The CDR3 spans 14 residues. CDR3 amino acids: CASSQGLAGGEQYF. For the CDR3, the DNA is TGTGCCAGCAGTCAAGGACTAGCGGGAGGGGAGCAGTACTTC. Full variable domain (missing parts from reference TRBV28 and TRBJ2-7): DVKVTQSSRYLVKRTGEKVFLECVQDMDHENMFWYRQDPGLGLRLIYFSYDVKMKEKGDIPEGYSVSREKKERFSLILESASTNQTSMYLCASSQGLAGGEQYFGPGTRLTVT.

This clone was counted a single time. CDR3 protein: CASSPGRSIYEQYF. The CDR3 DNA sequence: TGTGCCAGCAGCCCCGGCAGGTCGATCTACGAGCAGTACTTC. This chain joins TRBV13 and TRBJ2-7; D not resolved. Germline V gene data show CDR1 as PRHDT and CDR2 as FYEKMQ (reference sequence). Trimming pared 5 bases from V and 3 bases from J, leaving 14 bases between. The CDR3 has 14 amino acids.

About this clone itself: A read error may produce the germline difference seen at one junction end. CDR3 loop: CASTLKAEAFF. In DNA, the CDR3 is TGTGCCAGCACCTTAAAGGCTGAAGCTTTCTTT. The genes are TRBV7-9 and TRBJ1-1, with no clear D. Germline-derived CDR1 and CDR2 are SEHNR and FQNEAQ (reference sequence). The length of the CDR3 is 11 residues. Full variable domain (remainder filled in from reference TRBV7-9 and TRBJ1-1): DTGVSQNPRHKITKRGQNVTFRCDPISEHNRLYWYRQTLGQGPEFLTYFQNEAQLEKSRLLSDRFSAERPKGSFSTLEIQRTEQGDSAMYLCASTLKAEAFFGQGTRLTVV.

The rearrangement uses TRBV5-1 and TRBJ2-7; 9 positions match TRBD2. Germline trimming cut 2 bases from V and 2 bases from J; bases unmatched to any gene: 5. The CDR3 has 15 residues. CDR1 is SGHRS, CDR2 YFSETQ, per germline. CDR3 sequence reads: CASSFAGGPTYEQYF. The CDR3 DNA reads TGCGCCAGCAGCTTTGCGGGAGGGCCTACCTACGAGCAGTACTTC.

This chain joins TRBV9 and TRBJ2-1, with a tentative D call TRBD2 (6 bases). The length of the CDR3 is 16 residues. The germline gives CDR1 SGDLS, CDR2 YYNGEE. The V end lost 4 bases, the J end lost 10 bases, and 24 bases lay between the germline ends. CDR3 sequence: CASSPRSSGPTEEQFF. Written as DNA, the CDR3 is TGTGCCAGCAGCCCTCGTAGTAGCGGCCCCACTGAAGAGCAGTTCTTC.